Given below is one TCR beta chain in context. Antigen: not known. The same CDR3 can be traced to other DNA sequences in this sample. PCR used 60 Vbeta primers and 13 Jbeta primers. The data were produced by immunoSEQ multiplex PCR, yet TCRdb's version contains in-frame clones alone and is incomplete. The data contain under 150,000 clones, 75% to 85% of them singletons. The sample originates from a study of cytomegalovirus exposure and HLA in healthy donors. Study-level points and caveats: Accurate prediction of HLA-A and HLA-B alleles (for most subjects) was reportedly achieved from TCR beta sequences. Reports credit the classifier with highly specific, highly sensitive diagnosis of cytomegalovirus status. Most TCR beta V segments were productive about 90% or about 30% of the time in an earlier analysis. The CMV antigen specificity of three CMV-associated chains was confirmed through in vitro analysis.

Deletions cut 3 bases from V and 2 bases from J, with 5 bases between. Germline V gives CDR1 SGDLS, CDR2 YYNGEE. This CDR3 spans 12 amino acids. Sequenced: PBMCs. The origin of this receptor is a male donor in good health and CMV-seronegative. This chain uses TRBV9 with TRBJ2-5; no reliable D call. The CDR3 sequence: CASSASQETQYF. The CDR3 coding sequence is TGTGCCAGCAGCGCCTCTCAAGAGACCCAGTACTTC.